Below are 16 T cell receptor delta chains sequenced from a single sample in a study of γδ T cells in repeated Plasmodium falciparum infection. TCRdb re-analyzed the multiplex PCR reads via CATT. The table includes 53,000 or so delta-chain clones, around 2% detected once. Bulk repertoires came from Vgamma9/Vdelta2+ or Vdelta2-negative gammadelta T cells flow-sorted from PBMC. The specimen was gamma-delta T cells from blood. All receptors derive from a pool of human donors (malaria-infected and uninfected, not separated).

This clone was recorded a few times. A read error likely explains this, since a far larger clone differs by one base. Other nucleotide sequences in the sample specify the same CDR3. The chain has TRDV2 and TRDJ3; either TRDD2 or TRDD3 may fit D (5 bases each). TCRdb does not report a J gene; here it was assigned by matching the DNA to germline references. The CDR3 loop spans 20 amino acids. Germline V gives CDR1 GEAIGNYY, CDR2 EKD. V shed 7 bases and J shed 2 bases, with 26 bases lying between them. The CDR3: CACDFRAGRYSPWDTRQMFF. The CDR3 coding sequence is TGTGCCTGCGACTTCCGTGCTGGGAGATACTCCCCCTGGGACACCCGACAGATGTTTTTC.

In its sample, this clone was seen many times. A far larger clone is one nucleotide away, so this likely arose from a read error. The same CDR3 can be traced to other DNA sequences in this sample. The CDR3 bases are TGTGCCTTTCGCTTCCTACTGGGACTGTACACCGATAAACTCATCTTT. It translates to CAFRFLLGLYTDKLIF. This chain links TRDV3 with TRDJ1, with 8 bases fitting TRDD2. The CDR3 runs to 16 residues. Germline assignment: CDR1 TVYSNPD and CDR2 GDNSRS (reference sequence). V lost 2 bases, J lost 0 bases, and 11 bases stayed unmatched. The full variable domain, rest sourced from reference TRDV3 and TRDJ1, is CDKVTQSSPDQTVASGSEVVLLCTYDTVYSNPDLFWYRIRPDYSFQFVFYGDNSRSEGADFTQGRFSVKHILTQKAFHLVISPVRTEDSATYYCAFRFLLGLYTDKLIFGKGTRVTVEP.

This clone was seen more than once but under ten times. TCRdb's protein, taken from a much larger clone, differs from this DNA's translation at residue 8, likely owing to a read error; the protein displayed comes from the DNA. The genes are TRDV2 and TRDJ1; D remains unclear. The J gene is not listed in TCRdb, so it was assigned here from a DNA match to germline. CDR1 is GEAIGNYY, CDR2 EKD, per germline. The CDR3 totals 13 residues. Trimming shortened V by 0 bases and J by 4 bases, and 8 bases separated the two germline ends. For the CDR3, the DNA is TGTGCCTGTGACACCGTACGCGACGATAAACTCATCTTT. Amino acids: CACDTVRDDKLIF.

This clone was counted at least ten times. TCRdb records a much larger clone's protein for this DNA, with a difference at residue 18 that likely arises from a read error; the protein given is the translation of the DNA. The chain is built from TRDV3 and TRDJ1, with 9 bases identical to TRDD3. This CDR3 has 22 residues. V shed 4 bases and J 8 bases; nucleotides not matched to a gene: 38. From germline, CDR1 is TVYSNPD and CDR2 GDNSRS (reference sequence). The CDR3 region is CACRRPSSKGLYWGTGYEKLIF. In nucleotides, the CDR3 is TGTGCCTGTCGAAGGCCTTCCTCAAAGGGCCTGTACTGGGGGACCGGATACGAGAAACTCATCTTT.

This clone was seen a few times. The mismatch at residue 9 between this DNA's translation and the TCRdb protein of a much larger clone likely reflects a read error; the protein shown is translated from the DNA. This chain joins TRDV3 and TRDJ1, with 9 bases matching TRDD3. The J gene, left out of TCRdb, was set here by checking the DNA against germline. V lost 0 bases, J lost 10 bases, and 9 bases stayed unmatched. The germline V gene encodes CDR1 TVYSNPD and CDR2 GDNSRS (reference sequence). The CDR3 contains 13 residues. The CDR3 here is CAFSRGDTPRLIF. CDR3 in DNA: TGTGCCTTTAGTCGGGGGGATACCCCCAGACTCATCTTT.

As concerns this clone: A far bigger clonotype differs at one base, so this is likely a read error. In the same sample, other DNA sequences code for this CDR3. The chain employs TRDV1 and TRDJ1; 7 bases map to TRDD3. No J segment appears in TCRdb, so it was assigned here by matching the sequence to germline. The germline V gene has CDR1 TSWWSYY and CDR2 QGS. CDR3 length: 17 amino acids. The CDR3 DNA sequence: TGTGCTCTTGGGGGTCGCCCTCCTGGGGGGTACACCGACAAACTCATCTTT. Its translation: CALGGRPPGGYTDKLIF.

This clone was detected only a few times. This is likely an artifact of a read error, given a far larger clone one base away. Other DNA sequences in this sample translate to the same CDR3. The V gene is TRDV2, the J gene TRDJ1; no definite D call. The CDR3 extends over 15 amino acids. Germline CDR1 reads GEAIGNYY; CDR2 reads EKD. With 1 base removed from V and 4 bases from J, the gap between germline ends came to 15 bases. CDR3 coding DNA: TGTGCCTGTGACACTCTTTTGGGAGGAAGCGATAAACTCATCTTT. This gives the protein CACDTLLGGSDKLIF.

This clone was observed at least ten times. Other DNA sequences from this sample encode an identical CDR3 as well. The chain joins TRDV1 to TRDJ1; 10 bases are a match to TRDD3. Per germline, CDR1 TSWWSYY and CDR2 QGS. CDR3 length: 25 amino acids. The V segment lost 1 base and the J segment 5 bases; nucleotides outside the gene matches: 34. CDR3 region: CALGEPYIASLRVYTGDTRFDKLIF. CDR3 DNA sequence: TGTGCTCTTGGGGAACCCTATATCGCGTCCTTAAGGGTCTATACGGGGGATACGCGTTTTGATAAACTCATCTTT.

Comment on this clone: A far larger clone differs by one base, so this is likely a read error. This specimen includes other DNA sequences encoding the same CDR3. A V gene of TRDV3 was called, but no J gene was assigned; the DNA was not compared with TRDD3, the D call given in the table. The CDR3 has 22 residues. Looked up from germline, CDR1 is TVYSNPD and CDR2 is GDNSRS (reference sequence). The CDR3 DNA follows: TGTGCCTTCCTCCTTCCTTCGTACTGGGGGATACGTTCACCTTATTACACCGATAAGCTCATCTTT. This gives the protein CAFLLPSYWGIRSPYYTDKLIF.

On this clone itself: This likely reflects a read error, since a far larger clone is one base away. Additional DNA sequences in this sample encode the identical CDR3. J is TRDJ3 and V is TRDV1, with a tentative D call TRDD3 (5 bases). Trimming removed 6 bases from V and 9 bases from J, with 18 bases in between. CDR3 length: 16 residues. The germline V gene encodes CDR1 TSWWSYY and CDR2 QGS. The CDR3 nucleotides read TGTGCTCTTGGTGGCCGGGGGTCCCCCTCCACCCGACAGATGTTTTTC. Encoded protein: CALGGRGSPSTRQMFF.

In this sample, this clone turned up a few times. The TCRdb protein comes from a much larger clone and disagrees with this DNA's translation at residue 6, likely due to a read error; the protein given here is derived from the DNA. V usage is TRDV3 and J usage is TRDJ1, with 7 bases identical to TRDD3. Here the J gene was assigned by germline matching of the DNA, as TCRdb has none. Germline lookup yields CDR1 TVYSNPD and CDR2 GDNSRS (reference sequence). CDR3 length equals 21 residues. Unmatched junction bases numbered 25, after V lost 0 bases and J lost 0 bases. CDR3 DNA: TGTGCCTTTAGCTTTATGGAGACGGCCTACATCTTCTGGGGGGACACCGATAAACTCATCTTT. Protein: CAFSFMETAYIFWGDTDKLIF.

This clone was picked up many times. This likely stems from a read error, as it lies one base from a far larger clone. Other DNA sequences from this sample encode an identical CDR3 as well. This chain uses TRDV2 with TRDJ1; 7 nucleotides agree with TRDD3. J was trimmed by 1 base and V by 1 base; bases with no gene match: 20. The CDR3 sequence is 20 residues long. Per germline, CDR1 GEAIGNYY and CDR2 EKD. The CDR3 DNA reads as TGTGCCTGTGACACAATAGAAAAGAGGGGGACTGGGGACTCCACCGATAAACTCATCTTT. This encodes CACDTIEKRGTGDSTDKLIF.

This clone came up a few times. The mismatch at residue 20 between this DNA's translation and the TCRdb protein of a much larger clone likely reflects a read error; the protein shown is translated from the DNA. CDR3 coding DNA: TGTGCTCTTGGGGAACGACCCCCCCTCCTCCCCCCGGGTATACGTATCACCGATAAACCCATCTTT. It encodes CALGERPPLLPPGIRITDKPIF. No J gene was assigned, while the V gene was called as TRDV1; the table calls TRDD3, which could not be checked here. The CDR3 has 22 amino acids. Germline V CDR1 and CDR2: TSWWSYY, QGS.

This clone was observed many times. TCRdb's listed protein matches a much larger clone and diverges from this DNA's translation at residue 3, likely through a read error; the protein shown comes from the DNA. This chain links TRDV2 with TRDJ1; D gene unclear. The germline gives CDR1 GEAIGNYY, CDR2 EKD. The CDR3 is 13 residues long. The CDR3 is CAYDALSSDKLIF. The CDR3 DNA sequence: TGTGCCTATGACGCCCTGTCGTCCGATAAACTCATCTTT.

This clone was counted ten times or more. A far larger clone differs by one base, so this is likely a read error. This sample also contains other DNA sequences that code for the same CDR3. The chain links TRDV2 to TRDJ1, with 10 bases that match TRDD3. TCRdb carries no J gene annotation; the J gene was assigned here by matching the DNA with germline. The CDR3 extends over 20 amino acids. Germline CDR1 GEAIGNYY, CDR2 EKD. The CDR3 nucleotides read TGTGCCTGTGACACGCATCCCCGAATGCTGGGGGATAGGTACACTGATAAACTCATCTTT. Protein product: CACDTHPRMLGDRYTDKLIF.

This clone was observed a handful of times. Translating this DNA gives a protein that differs at residue 13 from the TCRdb one, which belongs to a much larger clone; a read error is likely, and the protein shown is this translation. J is TRDJ1 and V is TRDV1; 11 bases align to TRDD3. No J segment appears in TCRdb, so it was assigned here by matching the sequence to germline. The CDR3 is 24 residues long. The germline gives CDR1 TSWWSYY, CDR2 QGS. The CDR3 loop reads CALGELDASDFPHWGICGTDELIF. In nucleotides, the CDR3 is TGTGCTCTTGGGGAACTAGATGCATCTGACTTCCCGCACTGGGGGATATGTGGTACCGATGAACTCATCTTT.